Listed below are T cell receptor beta chains from one sample, sequenced in a study of T-cell reconstitution after alpha-beta-depleted transplantation in children. TCRdb reprocessed the PCR reads via MiXCR and lists one record per CDR3 protein. The sample includes 120,000 to 150,000 distinct CDR3 sequences, about 9% of them seen just once. This sample comprised PBMCs, mostly from graft donor cells, obtained 180 days after TCRalphabeta/CD19-depleted stem cell transplant. These receptors all stem from a female patient aged 2 to 10 who had a stem cell transplant for congenital amegakaryocytic thrombocytopenia, so the T cells may come from the graft donor. Each CDR3 is given with its conserved first and last residue.

CSASDAIPGHSADTQYF	TRBV20-1	TRBJ2-3
CASSAPVSGTYEQYF	TRBV7-9	TRBJ2-7
CATSRDRGPADTQYF	TRBV15	TRBJ2-3
CATSRSRERHSYEQYF	TRBV15	TRBJ2-7
CAISEGRNAQYF	TRBV10-3	TRBJ2-5
CASTQVRGQPVDTDAFF	TRBV4-2	TRBJ1-1
CATSDVTGGRLQETQYF	TRBV24-1	TRBJ2-5
CASSPDPGRLQETQYF	TRBV7-2	TRBJ2-5
CASISGQGWSEQFF	TRBV25-1	TRBJ2-1
CSASPGGGEVEQYF	TRBV20-1	TRBJ2-7
CASSQEQGISGANGLTF	TRBV28	TRBJ2-6